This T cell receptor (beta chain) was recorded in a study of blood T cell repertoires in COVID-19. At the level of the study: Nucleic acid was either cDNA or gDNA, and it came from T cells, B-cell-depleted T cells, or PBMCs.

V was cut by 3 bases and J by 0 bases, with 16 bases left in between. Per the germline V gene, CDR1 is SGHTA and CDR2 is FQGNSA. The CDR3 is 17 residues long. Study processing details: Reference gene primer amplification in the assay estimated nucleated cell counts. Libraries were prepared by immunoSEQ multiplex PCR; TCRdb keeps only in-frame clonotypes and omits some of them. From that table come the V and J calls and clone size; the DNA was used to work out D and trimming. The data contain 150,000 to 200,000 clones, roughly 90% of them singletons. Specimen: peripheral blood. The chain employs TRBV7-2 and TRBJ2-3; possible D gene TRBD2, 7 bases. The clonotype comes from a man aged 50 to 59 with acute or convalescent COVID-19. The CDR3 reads CASSFRRGAFSTDTQYF. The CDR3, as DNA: TGTGCCAGCAGCTTCCGCCGGGGGGCCTTTAGCACAGATACGCAGTATTTT.